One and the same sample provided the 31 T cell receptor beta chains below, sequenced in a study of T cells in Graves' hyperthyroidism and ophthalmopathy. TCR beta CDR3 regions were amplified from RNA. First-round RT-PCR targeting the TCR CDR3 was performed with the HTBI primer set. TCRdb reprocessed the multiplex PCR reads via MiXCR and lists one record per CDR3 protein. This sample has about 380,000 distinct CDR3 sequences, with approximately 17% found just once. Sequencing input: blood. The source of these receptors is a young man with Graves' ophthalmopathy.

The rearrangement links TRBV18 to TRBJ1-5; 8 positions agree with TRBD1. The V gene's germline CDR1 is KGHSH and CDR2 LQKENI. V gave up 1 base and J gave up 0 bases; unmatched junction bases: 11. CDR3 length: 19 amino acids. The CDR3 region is CASSPRQSTGDYSNQPQHF. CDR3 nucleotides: TGTGCCAGCTCACCACGGCAATCGACAGGGGATTATAGCAATCAGCCCCAGCATTTT. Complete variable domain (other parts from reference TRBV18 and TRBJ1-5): NAGVMQNPRHLVRRRGQEARLRCSPMKGHSHVYWYRQLPEEGLKFMVYLQKENIIDESGMPKERFSAEFPKEGPSILRIQQVVRGDSAAYFCASSPRQSTGDYSNQPQHFGDGTRLSIL.

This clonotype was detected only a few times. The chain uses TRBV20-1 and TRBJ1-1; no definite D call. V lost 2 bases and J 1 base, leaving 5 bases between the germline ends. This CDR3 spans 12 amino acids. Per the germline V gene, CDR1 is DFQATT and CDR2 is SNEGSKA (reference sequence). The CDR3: CSARKGNTEAFF. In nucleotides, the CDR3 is TGCAGTGCTAGAAAAGGGAACACTGAAGCTTTCTTT.

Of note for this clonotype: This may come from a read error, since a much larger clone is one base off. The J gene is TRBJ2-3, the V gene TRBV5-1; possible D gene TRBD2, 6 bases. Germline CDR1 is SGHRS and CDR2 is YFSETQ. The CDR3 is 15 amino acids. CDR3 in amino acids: CAGSLESSDTDTQYF. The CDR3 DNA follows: TGCGCCGGCAGCTTGGAGTCTAGCGACACAGATACGCAGTATTTT.

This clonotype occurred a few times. The CDR3 DNA reads as TGCAGTGCCCTTAGGACGGCAACCTATAATTCACCCCTCCACTTT. This gives the protein CSALRTATYNSPLHF. V usage is TRBV20-1 and J usage is TRBJ1-6, with D unclear. Germline-derived CDR1 and CDR2 are DFQATT and SNEGSKA (reference sequence). This CDR3 comprises 15 residues. The V gene lost 6 bases and the J gene lost 2 bases, with 14 bases spanning the gap.

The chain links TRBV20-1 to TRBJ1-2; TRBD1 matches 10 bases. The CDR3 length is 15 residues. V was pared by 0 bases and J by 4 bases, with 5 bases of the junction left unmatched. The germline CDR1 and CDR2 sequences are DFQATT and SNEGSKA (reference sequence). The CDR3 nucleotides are TGCAGTGCTAGAGATCAGGACAGGGGGTTCTATGGCTACACCTTC. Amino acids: CSARDQDRGFYGYTF.

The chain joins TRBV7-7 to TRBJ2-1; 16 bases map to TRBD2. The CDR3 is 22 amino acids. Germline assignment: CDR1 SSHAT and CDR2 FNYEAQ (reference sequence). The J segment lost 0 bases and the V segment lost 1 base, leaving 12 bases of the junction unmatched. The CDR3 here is CASSLGGTSGGALFSSYNEQFF. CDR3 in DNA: TGTGCCAGCAGCTTAGGGGGGACTAGCGGGGGGGCCCTTTTTAGCTCCTACAATGAGCAGTTCTTC.

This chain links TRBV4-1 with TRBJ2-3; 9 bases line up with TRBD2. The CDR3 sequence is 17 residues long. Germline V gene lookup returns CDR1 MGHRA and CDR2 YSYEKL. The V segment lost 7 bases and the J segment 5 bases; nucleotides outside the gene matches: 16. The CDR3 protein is CASTWVAGVLRGDTQYF. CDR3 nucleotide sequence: TGCGCCAGCACCTGGGTAGCGGGGGTTCTCCGTGGAGATACGCAGTATTTT.

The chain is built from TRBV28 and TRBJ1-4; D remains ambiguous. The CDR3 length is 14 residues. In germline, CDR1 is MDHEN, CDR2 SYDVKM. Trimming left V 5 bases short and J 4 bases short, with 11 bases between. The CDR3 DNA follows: TGTGCCAGCAGTAACCGGGCCCTTAATGAAAAACTGTTTTTT. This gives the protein CASSNRALNEKLFF.

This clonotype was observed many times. CDR3 nucleotides: TGCGCCAGCAGCTTGGTAGGCAGGGACTACGAGCAGTACTTC. Protein: CASSLVGRDYEQYF. The chain employs TRBV5-1 and TRBJ2-7; a possible D gene is TRBD1 (5 bases). The CDR3 contains 14 residues. Between the trimmed V and J ends, which lost 0 bases and 3 bases, there was a span of 10 bases. CDR1 and CDR2 from the germline V gene are SGHRS and YFSETQ.

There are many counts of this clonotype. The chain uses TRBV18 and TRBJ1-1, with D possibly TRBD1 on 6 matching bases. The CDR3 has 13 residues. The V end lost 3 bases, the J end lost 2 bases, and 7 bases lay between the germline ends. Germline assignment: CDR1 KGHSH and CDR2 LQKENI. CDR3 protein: CASSPGHNTEAFF. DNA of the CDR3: TGTGCCAGCTCACCGGGACACAACACTGAAGCTTTCTTT.

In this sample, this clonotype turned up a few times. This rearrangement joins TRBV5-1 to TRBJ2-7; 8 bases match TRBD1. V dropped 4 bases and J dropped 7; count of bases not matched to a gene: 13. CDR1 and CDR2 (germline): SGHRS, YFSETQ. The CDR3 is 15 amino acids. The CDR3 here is CASSPQGQGTLEQYF. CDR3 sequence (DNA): TGCGCCAGCAGCCCTCAAGGACAGGGAACCCTGGAGCAGTACTTC.

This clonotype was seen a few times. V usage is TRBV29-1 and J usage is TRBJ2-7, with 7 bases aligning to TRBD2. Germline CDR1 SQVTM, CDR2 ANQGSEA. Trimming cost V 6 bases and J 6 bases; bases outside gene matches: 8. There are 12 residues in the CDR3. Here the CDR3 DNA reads TGCAGCGTCCGGCGGGGGTCTGGCGAGCAGTACTTC. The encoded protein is CSVRRGSGEQYF.

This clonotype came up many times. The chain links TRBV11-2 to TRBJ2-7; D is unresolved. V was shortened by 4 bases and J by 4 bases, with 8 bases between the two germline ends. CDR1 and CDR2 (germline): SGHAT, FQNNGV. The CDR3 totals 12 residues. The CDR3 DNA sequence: TGTGCCAGCAGCTCAACAGCTTACGAGCAGTACTTC. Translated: CASSSTAYEQYF.

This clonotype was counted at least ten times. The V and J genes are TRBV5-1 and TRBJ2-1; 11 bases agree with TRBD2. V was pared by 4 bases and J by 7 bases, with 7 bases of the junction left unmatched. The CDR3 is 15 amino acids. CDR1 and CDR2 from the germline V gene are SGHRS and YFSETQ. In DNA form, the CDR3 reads TGCGCCAGCAGCGCAACTAGCGGGGGCCTTAATGAGCAGTTCTTC. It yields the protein CASSATSGGLNEQFF. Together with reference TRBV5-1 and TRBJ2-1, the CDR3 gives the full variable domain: KAGVTQTPRYLIKTRGQQVTLSCSPISGHRSVSWYQQTPGQGLQFLFEYFSETQRNKGNFPGRFSGRQFSNSRSEMNVSTLELGDSALYLCASSATSGGLNEQFFGPGTRLTVL.

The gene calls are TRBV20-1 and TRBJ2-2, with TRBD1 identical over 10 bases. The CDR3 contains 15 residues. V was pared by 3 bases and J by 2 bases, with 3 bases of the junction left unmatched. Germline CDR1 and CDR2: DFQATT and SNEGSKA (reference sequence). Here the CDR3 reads CSASDRGLNTGELFF. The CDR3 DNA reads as TGCAGTGCTAGTGACAGGGGGCTCAACACCGGGGAGCTGTTTTTT.

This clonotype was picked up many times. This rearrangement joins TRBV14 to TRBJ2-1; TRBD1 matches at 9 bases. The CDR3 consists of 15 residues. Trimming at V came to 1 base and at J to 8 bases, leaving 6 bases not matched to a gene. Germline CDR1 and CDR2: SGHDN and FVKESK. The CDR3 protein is CASSQVRTGVHEQFF. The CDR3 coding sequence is TGTGCCAGCAGCCAAGTACGGACAGGGGTCCATGAGCAGTTCTTC. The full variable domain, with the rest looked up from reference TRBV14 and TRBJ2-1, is EAGVTQFPSHSVIEKGQTVTLRCDPISGHDNLYWYRRVMGKEIKFLLHFVKESKQDESGMPNNRFLAERTGGTYSTLKVQPAELEDSGVYFCASSQVRTGVHEQFFGPGTRLTVL.

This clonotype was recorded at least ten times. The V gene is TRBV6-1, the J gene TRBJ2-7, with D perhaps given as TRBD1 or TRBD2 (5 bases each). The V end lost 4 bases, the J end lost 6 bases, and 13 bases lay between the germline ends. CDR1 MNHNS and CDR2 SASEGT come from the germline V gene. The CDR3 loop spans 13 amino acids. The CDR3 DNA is TGTGCCAGCAGTGTGGGGGATAGAGGCGAGCAGTACTTC. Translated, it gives CASSVGDRGEQYF.

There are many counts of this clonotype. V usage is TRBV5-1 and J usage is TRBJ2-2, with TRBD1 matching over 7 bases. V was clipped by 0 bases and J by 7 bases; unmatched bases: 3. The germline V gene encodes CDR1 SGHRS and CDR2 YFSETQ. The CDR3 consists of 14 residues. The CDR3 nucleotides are TGCGCCAGCAGCTTGGACGGGACAGACGGGGAGCTGTTTTTT. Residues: CASSLDGTDGELFF.

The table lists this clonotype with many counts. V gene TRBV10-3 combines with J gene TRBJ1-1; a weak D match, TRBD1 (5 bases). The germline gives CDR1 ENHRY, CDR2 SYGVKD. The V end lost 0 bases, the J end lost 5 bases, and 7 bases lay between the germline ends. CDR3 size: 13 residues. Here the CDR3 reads CAISESRGTEAFF. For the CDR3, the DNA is TGTGCCATCAGTGAGTCCCGGGGGACTGAAGCTTTCTTT.

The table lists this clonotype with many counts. The CDR3 region is CASSPGGLREQYF. CDR3 nucleotide sequence: TGTGCCAGCTCACCAGGAGGGTTGCGGGAGCAGTACTTC. V and J are TRBV18 and TRBJ2-7, with D possibly matching TRBD2 (6 bases). There are 13 residues in the CDR3. Germline V gene sequence: CDR1 KGHSH, CDR2 LQKENI. The germline V and J ends were trimmed by 2 bases and 7 bases, with 12 bases remaining between them.

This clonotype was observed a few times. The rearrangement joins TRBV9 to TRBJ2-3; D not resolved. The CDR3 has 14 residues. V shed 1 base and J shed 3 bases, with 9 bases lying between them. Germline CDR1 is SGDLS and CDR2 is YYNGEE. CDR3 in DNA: TGTGCCAGCAGCGTATCAGACCGGACAGATACGCAGTATTTT. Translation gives CASSVSDRTDTQYF.

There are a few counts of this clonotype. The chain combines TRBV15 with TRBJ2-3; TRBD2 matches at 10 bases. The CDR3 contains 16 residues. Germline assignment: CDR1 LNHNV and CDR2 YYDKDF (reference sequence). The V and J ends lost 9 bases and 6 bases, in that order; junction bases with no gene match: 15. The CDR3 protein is CATGGASGGVGDTQYF. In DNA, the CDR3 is TGTGCCACGGGGGGGGCTAGCGGGGGAGTCGGGGATACGCAGTATTTT.

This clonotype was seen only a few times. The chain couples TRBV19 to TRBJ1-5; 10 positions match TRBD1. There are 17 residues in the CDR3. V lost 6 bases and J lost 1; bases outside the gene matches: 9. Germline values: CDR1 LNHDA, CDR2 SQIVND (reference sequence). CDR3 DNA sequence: TGTGCCAGTAGAACTCTTGGGACAGGGGAGAGCAATCAGCCCCAGCATTTT. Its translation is CASRTLGTGESNQPQHF.

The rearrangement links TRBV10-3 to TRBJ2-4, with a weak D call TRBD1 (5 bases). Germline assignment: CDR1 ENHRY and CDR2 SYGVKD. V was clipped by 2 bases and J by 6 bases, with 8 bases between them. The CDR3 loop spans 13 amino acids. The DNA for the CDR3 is TGTGCCATCAGTGAGGGGGCTCTAAACATTCAGTACTTC. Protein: CAISEGALNIQYF.

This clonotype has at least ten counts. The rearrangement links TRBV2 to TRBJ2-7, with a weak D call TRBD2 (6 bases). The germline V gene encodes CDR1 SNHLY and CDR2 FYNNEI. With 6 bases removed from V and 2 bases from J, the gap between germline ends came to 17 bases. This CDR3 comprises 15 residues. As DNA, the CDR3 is TGTGCCAGCAGAGTTAGCGGTGGGTCACCCTACGAGCAGTACTTC. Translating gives CASRVSGGSPYEQYF.

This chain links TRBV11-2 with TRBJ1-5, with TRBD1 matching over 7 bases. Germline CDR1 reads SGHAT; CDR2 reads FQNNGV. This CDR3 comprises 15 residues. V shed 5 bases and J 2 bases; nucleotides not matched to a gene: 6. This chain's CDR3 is CASSRGQAGNQPQHF. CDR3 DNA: TGTGCCAGCAGCCGCGGACAGGCCGGCAATCAGCCCCAGCATTTT.

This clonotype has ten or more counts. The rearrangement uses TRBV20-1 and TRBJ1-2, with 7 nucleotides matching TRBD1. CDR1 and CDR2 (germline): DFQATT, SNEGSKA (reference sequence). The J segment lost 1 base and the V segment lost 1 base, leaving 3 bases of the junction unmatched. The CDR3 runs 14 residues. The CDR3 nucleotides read TGCAGTGCTAGAGTCAGGGGGGGTAACTATGGCTACACCTTC. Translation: CSARVRGGNYGYTF.

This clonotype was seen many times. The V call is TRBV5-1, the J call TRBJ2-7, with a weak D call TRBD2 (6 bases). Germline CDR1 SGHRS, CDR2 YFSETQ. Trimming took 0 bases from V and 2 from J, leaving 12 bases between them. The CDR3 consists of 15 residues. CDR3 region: CASSLDRAGTYEQYF. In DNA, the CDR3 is TGCGCCAGCAGCTTGGATCGGGCGGGAACCTACGAGCAGTACTTC.

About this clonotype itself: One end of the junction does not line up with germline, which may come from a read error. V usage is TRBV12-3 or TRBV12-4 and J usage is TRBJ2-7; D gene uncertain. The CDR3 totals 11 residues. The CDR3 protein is CASSEAYGQYF. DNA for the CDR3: TGTGCCAGCAGTGAGGCGTACGGGCAGTACTTC.

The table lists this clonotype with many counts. Here the CDR3 reads CASSQENYMNTEAFF. CDR3 coding DNA: TGCGCCAGCAGCCAAGAGAACTATATGAACACTGAAGCTTTCTTT. V usage is TRBV4-1 and J usage is TRBJ1-1, with unresolved D. Trimming removed 0 bases at V and 0 bases at J, with 8 bases between. Per germline, CDR1 MGHRA and CDR2 YSYEKL. This CDR3 is 15 amino acids long.

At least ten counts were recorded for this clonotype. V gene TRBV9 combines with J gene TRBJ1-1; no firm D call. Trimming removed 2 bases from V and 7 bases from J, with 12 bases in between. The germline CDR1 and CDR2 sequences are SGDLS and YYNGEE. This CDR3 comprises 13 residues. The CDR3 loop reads CASSVRASGEAFF. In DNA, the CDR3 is TGTGCCAGCAGCGTGAGGGCCAGCGGTGAAGCTTTCTTT. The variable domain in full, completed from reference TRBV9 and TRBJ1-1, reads DSGVTQTPKHLITATGQRVTLRCSPRSGDLSVYWYQQSLDQGLQFLIQYYNGEERAKGNILERFSAQQFPDLHSELNLSSLELGDSALYFCASSVRASGEAFFGQGTRLTVV.